What follows is one T cell receptor (beta chain) and its context. Its antigen is currently unknown. Donors in the study were healthy people who gave bone marrow. This entry belongs to a study of cytomegalovirus exposure and HLA in healthy donors. With 0 bases removed from V and 7 bases from J, the gap between germline ends came to 15 bases. Germline V gene sequence: CDR1 MGHRA, CDR2 YSYEKL. There are 15 residues in the CDR3. Notes on the study in general: It was only CMV serostatus that was available as immune exposure information.

With 60 Vbeta and 13 Jbeta primers, the PCR was carried out. The repertoire was sequenced with immunoSEQ multiplex PCR; TCRdb's copy has only in-frame clones and lacks some. This sample has 250,000 or so clones; 85% to 95% occur once, and the top ten carry around 1.7%. The source is a girl between 2 and 10 years old in good health and CMV-seronegative. The gene calls are TRBV4-1 and TRBJ1-2; possible D gene TRBD1, 6 bases. The sequenced sample was PBMCs. The CDR3 region is CASSQDRSAGVGYTF. Written as DNA, the CDR3 is TGCGCCAGCAGCCAAGATAGGAGCGCAGGGGTTGGCTACACCTTC.